Given below is one T cell receptor beta chain in context. The CDR3 extends over 14 amino acids. Trimming pared 6 bases from V and 1 base from J, leaving 12 bases between. For TCRbeta, the library was prepared with unique molecular identifiers. TCRdb re-derived calls from the PCR reads in MiXCR, one entry per CDR3 protein. Among about 500,000 distinct CDR3 sequences listed, 32% were seen once. This entry belongs to a study of T-cell reconstitution after alpha-beta-depleted transplantation in children. J is TRBJ1-1 and V is TRBV12-3 or TRBV12-4; D uncertain. Specimen: PBMCs from the stem cell graft donor, collected from the stem cell graft. The sequence was obtained from a human donor who donated a stem cell graft to a child with aplastic anemia. CDR3 protein: CASSRDISNTEAFF. CDR3 nucleotides: TGTGCCAGCAGCCGTGACATCTCGAACACTGAAGCTTTCTTT.